The entry that follows covers one T cell receptor (beta chain) sequence. Generated by immunoSEQ multiplex PCR, the TCRdb table keeps only in-frame clones and is missing some. The data contain 150,000 to 200,000 clones, around 88% of them seen just once; the ten biggest clones take up around 5%. Germline loops: CDR1 SNHLY, CDR2 FYNNEI. The CDR3 runs to 13 residues. Trimming took 10 bases from V and 4 from J, leaving 17 bases between them. This sample is drawn from a study of blood T cell repertoires in COVID-19. V is TRBV2 and J is TRBJ2-7, with TRBD2 as a possible D gene (6 bases). Sequences were obtained from peripheral blood. The TCR originated in a human donor in a cohort sampled during active COVID-19. CDR3 region: CATSSGGIYEQYF. DNA for the CDR3: TGTGCCACCTCAAGTGGAGGGATTTACGAGCAGTACTTC. The whole variable domain, filled in from reference TRBV2 and TRBJ2-7, reads EPEVTQTPSHQVTQMGQEVILRCVPISNHLYFYWYRQILGQKVEFLVSFYNNEISEKSEIFDDQFSVERPDGSNFTLKIRSTKLEDSAMYFCATSSGGIYEQYFGPGTRLTVT.